One sample yielded the 26 T cell receptor beta chains listed below, sequenced in a study of T cell changes during pregnancy in multiple sclerosis. Sequenced by immunoSEQ multiplex PCR; TCRdb stores in-frame clones only, minus some. Counted here are some 75,000 clones, about 95% occurring once; the ten biggest clones make up more than 1%. The sample in question was peripheral blood, obtained in the second trimester of pregnancy. The receptors here all came from a female donor with multiple sclerosis, enrolled in a pregnancy study.

This rearrangement joins TRBV5-5 to TRBJ1-4; D is ambiguous. Trimming pared 2 bases from V and 4 bases from J, leaving 6 bases between. CDR3 length: 13 amino acids. Looked up from germline, CDR1 is SGHKS and CDR2 is YYEKEE (reference sequence). CDR3 sequence (DNA): TGTGCCAGCAGCTTACAGTATAATGAAAAACTGTTTTTT. Protein product: CASSLQYNEKLFF. Drawing the rest from reference TRBV5-5 and TRBJ1-4, the complete variable domain is DAGVTQSPTHLIKTRGQQVTLRCSPISGHKSVSWYQQVLGQGPQFIFQYYEKEERGRGNFPDRFSARQFPNYSSELNVNALLLGDSALYLCASSLQYNEKLFFGSGTQLSVL.

The chain joins TRBV18 to TRBJ2-7; 8 bases match TRBD1. Looked up from germline, CDR1 is KGHSH and CDR2 is LQKENI. This CDR3 has 14 residues. V lost 5 bases, J lost 4 bases, and 7 bases stayed unmatched. The CDR3 is CASSSSRDRYEQYF. The DNA of the CDR3 is TGTGCCAGCTCATCATCCCGGGACAGGTACGAGCAGTACTTC.

This sequence joins TRBV27 and TRBJ2-7; TRBD2 agrees at 7 bases. Germline V lookup: CDR1 MNHEY, CDR2 SMNVEV (reference sequence). This CDR3 has 16 amino acids. V lost 4 bases to trimming and J lost 2 bases; unmatched junction nucleotides: 11. The chain's CDR3 is CASSWSHTSVTYEQYF. Written as DNA, the CDR3 is TGTGCCAGCAGTTGGTCCCATACTAGCGTCACCTACGAGCAGTACTTC.

A note on this clone: The same CDR3 arises from other DNA sequences in this sample as well. J is TRBJ1-1 and V is TRBV6-5, with D unresolved. The CDR3 totals 13 residues. Per germline, CDR1 MNHEY and CDR2 SVGAGI. V lost 0 bases, J lost 5 bases, and 7 bases lay in between. The CDR3 DNA reads TGTGCCAGCAGTTACTCCCCGGGTACTGAAGCTTTCTTT. Its translation: CASSYSPGTEAFF.

The chain recombines TRBV29-1 with TRBJ1-2; D not certain. V lost 3 bases and J 4 bases, leaving 18 bases between the germline ends. Per germline, CDR1 SQVTM and CDR2 ANQGSEA. This CDR3 is 15 amino acids long. CDR3 sequence (DNA): TGCAGCGTTGACCGAGTGGAGGGTTTTGGCTATGGCTACACCTTC. Protein: CSVDRVEGFGYGYTF.

The V call is TRBV28, the J call TRBJ1-5; D is perhaps TRBD1 (6 bases). The CDR3 consists of 16 residues. Germline-derived CDR1 and CDR2 are MDHEN and SYDVKM. The V gene lost 6 bases and the J gene lost 6 bases, with 21 bases spanning the gap. DNA for the CDR3: TGTGCCAGCAGCGGTGGGCCCCAGGGGTCTAGTCAGCCCCAGCATTTT. Translation gives CASSGGPQGSSQPQHF.

The chain joins TRBV5-8 to TRBJ1-4; possible D gene TRBD1, 5 bases. The germline V gene has CDR1 SGHTS and CDR2 YDEGEE. The ends were cut back, 0 bases at V and 2 bases at J, with 14 bases in the middle. CDR3 length: 17 residues. The CDR3 sequence: CASSLASRAKTNEKLFF. DNA for the CDR3: TGTGCCAGCAGCTTGGCCTCCAGGGCGAAGACTAATGAAAAACTGTTTTTT.

The rearrangement uses TRBV5-1 and TRBJ2-7; 8 positions agree with TRBD2. Trimming took 3 bases from V and 0 from J; bases not matched to a gene: 11. The CDR3 is made up of 17 amino acids. Germline lookup yields CDR1 SGHRS and CDR2 YFSETQ. The CDR3, as DNA: TGCGCCAGCAGCTGGGCCTTAGCGGGAACAAACTCCTACGAGCAGTACTTC. This translates into CASSWALAGTNSYEQYF. The variable domain in full, with the rest retrieved from reference TRBV5-1 and TRBJ2-7, is KAGVTQTPRYLIKTRGQQVTLSCSPISGHRSVSWYQQTPGQGLQFLFEYFSETQRNKGNFPGRFSGRQFSNSRSEMNVSTLELGDSALYLCASSWALAGTNSYEQYFGPGTRLTVT.

This clone was observed a handful of times. The chain combines TRBV5-8 with TRBJ2-2; 7 positions agree with TRBD1. Germline trimming cut 4 bases from V and 0 bases from J; bases unmatched to any gene: 3. The CDR3 covers 15 residues. The germline CDR1 and CDR2 sequences are SGHTS and YDEGEE. The CDR3 region is CASSRQGPNTGELFF. CDR3 DNA: TGTGCCAGCAGCCGACAGGGACCGAACACCGGGGAGCTGTTTTTT.

This clone was picked up one time. The chain joins TRBV28 to TRBJ2-7; D not certain. V was cut by 5 bases and J by 2 bases, with 13 bases left in between. This CDR3 is 14 amino acids long. The germline V gene encodes CDR1 MDHEN and CDR2 SYDVKM. CDR3: CASSPATPPYEQYF. The CDR3 coding sequence is TGTGCCAGCAGTCCCGCGACACCACCCTACGAGCAGTACTTC.

The rearrangement links TRBV2 to TRBJ1-4; 7 bases line up with TRBD1. Unmatched junction bases numbered 6, after V lost 7 bases and J lost 7 bases. This CDR3 region has 13 residues. CDR1 SNHLY and CDR2 FYNNEI come from the germline V gene. The CDR3 loop is CASIQGSGEKLFF. CDR3 nucleotides: TGTGCCAGCATACAGGGGAGTGGTGAAAAACTGTTTTTT.

This clone was found once. This chain links TRBV21-1 with TRBJ2-2; the D call in the table, TRBD2, was not verified against the DNA. TRBV21-1 is flagged as a pseudogene. The CDR3 has 15 amino acids. CDR3 residues: CASSPSGSFTGELFF. The CDR3 nucleotides are TGTGCCAGCAGCCCTAGCGGGAGCTTCACCGGGGAGCTGTTTTTT.

The chain uses TRBV9 and TRBJ2-3; perhaps TRBD1 as D (5 bases). Germline V gene lookup returns CDR1 SGDLS and CDR2 YYNGEE. The V end lost 0 bases, the J end lost 3 bases, and 11 bases lay between the germline ends. This CDR3 comprises 15 residues. CDR3 in amino acids: CASSVATGDTDTQYF. The CDR3 region has the DNA TGTGCCAGCAGCGTAGCAACAGGAGATACAGATACGCAGTATTTT.

This rearrangement joins TRBV27 to TRBJ2-7, with 7 bases identical to TRBD2. CDR1 is MNHEY, CDR2 SMNVEV, per germline (reference sequence). The CDR3 is 14 amino acids. Trimming removed 5 bases from V and 4 bases from J; junction bases left unmatched: 8. CDR3 protein: CASSPTGLWYEQYF. DNA of the CDR3: TGTGCCAGCAGTCCCACGGGACTATGGTACGAGCAGTACTTC.

The chain employs TRBV28 and TRBJ2-1; 9 bases map to TRBD2. The CDR3 is 14 amino acids. The V segment lost 3 bases and the J segment 7 bases; nucleotides outside the gene matches: 4. Germline V gene lookup returns CDR1 MDHEN and CDR2 SYDVKM. Here the CDR3 reads CASSFGGRGNEQFF. CDR3 sequence (DNA): TGTGCCAGCAGTTTCGGCGGGAGGGGGAATGAGCAGTTCTTC.

The chain carries TRBV10-1 and TRBJ2-5, with D perhaps matching TRBD1 (5 bases). CDR1 WNHNN and CDR2 SYGVQD come from the germline V gene (reference sequence). Trimming took off 0 bases at V and 5 bases at J, with 7 bases between the two ends. This CDR3 comprises 13 residues. CDR3 in DNA: TGCGCCAGCAGTGAGTCAGACAGTGAGACCCAGTACTTC. It yields the protein CASSESDSETQYF.

The chain uses TRBV7-9 and TRBJ2-7; maybe TRBD1 (6 bases). Trimming took 5 bases from V and 4 from J, leaving 9 bases between them. CDR3 length: 12 residues. Per the germline V gene, CDR1 is SEHNR and CDR2 is FQNEAQ (reference sequence). Written as DNA, the CDR3 is TGTGCCAGCAGCGCCGGACAGTACGAGCAGTACTTC. Protein sequence: CASSAGQYEQYF.

CDR3 bases: TGCGCCAGCAGCTTGACAGGGAGCTCCTACAATGAGCAGTTCTTC. Its protein product is CASSLTGSSYNEQFF. The chain recombines TRBV5-1 with TRBJ2-1; D perhaps matches TRBD1 (6 bases). The length of the CDR3 is 15 residues. V lost 1 base, J lost 0 bases, and 8 bases lay in between. Germline V gives CDR1 SGHRS, CDR2 YFSETQ.

The V and J genes are TRBV23-1 and TRBJ2-1, with 7 bases aligning to TRBD2. TRBV23-1 is placed among ORFs of uncertain function. V trimming: 2 bases; J trimming: 6 bases; junction bases outside the gene matches: 16. The CDR3 loop spans 18 amino acids. The CDR3 protein is CASSQPFGGRAASNEQFF. CDR3 DNA sequence: TGCGCCAGCAGTCAACCCTTCGGGGGGAGGGCCGCCAGCAATGAGCAGTTCTTC.

This CDR3 is CASSANNRGQGNQPQHF. The CDR3 bases are TGTGCCAGCAGTGCTAATAACAGGGGGCAAGGCAATCAGCCCCAGCATTTT. V is TRBV27 and J is TRBJ1-5; 9 bases fit TRBD1. CDR3 length: 17 residues. The trim removed 5 bases at V and 2 bases at J, leaving 10 bases unmatched. The germline CDR1 and CDR2 sequences are MNHEY and SMNVEV (reference sequence).

The chain couples TRBV5-4 to TRBJ2-7; 11 positions agree with TRBD2. This CDR3 spans 19 amino acids. Unmatched junction bases numbered 17, after V lost 3 bases and J lost 3 bases. CDR1 is SGHNT and CDR2 is YYREEE in the germline V gene (reference sequence). CDR3 nucleotides: TGTGCCAGCAGCTCCTCCGATTGGCTAGCGGGAGGACAACTCTACGAGCAGTACTTC. Its protein is CASSSSDWLAGGQLYEQYF.

This sequence joins TRBV7-2 and TRBJ1-4; perhaps TRBD1 as D (5 bases). V lost 6 bases and J lost 7, with 21 bases in between. CDR1 is SGHTA, CDR2 FQGNSA, per germline. The CDR3 contains 16 residues. The CDR3 DNA sequence: TGTGCCAGCAGTTCTATGTCCCGGGGGGTAGGTGAAAAACTGTTTTTT. It codes for CASSSMSRGVGEKLFF.

This chain connects TRBV11-1 to TRBJ2-7, with D possibly TRBD2 on 6 matching bases. Germline V lookup: CDR1 SGHAT, CDR2 FQDESV (reference sequence). Trimming removed 2 bases from V and 2 bases from J, with 13 bases in between. CDR3 length: 15 residues. CDR3 protein: CASSLFPGATYEQYF. The CDR3 region has the DNA TGTGCCAGCAGCTTATTCCCGGGAGCTACCTACGAGCAGTACTTC.

The gene calls are TRBV19 and TRBJ2-5; 7 bases are a match to TRBD1. The V segment lost 7 bases and the J segment 4 bases; nucleotides outside the gene matches: 6. This CDR3 region has 13 residues. Germline lookup yields CDR1 LNHDA and CDR2 SQIVND (reference sequence). The CDR3 DNA sequence: TGTGCCAGTAATGGGTACAGGGGAGAGACCCAGTACTTC. Protein: CASNGYRGETQYF. Full variable domain (rest looked up from reference TRBV19 and TRBJ2-5): DGGITQSPKYLFRKEGQNVTLSCEQNLNHDAMYWYRQDPGQGLRLIYYSQIVNDFQKGDIAEGYSVSREKKESFPLTVTSAQKNPTAFYLCASNGYRGETQYFGPGTRLLVL.

The chain has TRBV19 and TRBJ1-5; weak D call: TRBD1 (5 bases). This CDR3 is built from 12 residues. The V gene lost 3 bases and the J gene lost 6 bases, with 6 bases spanning the gap. The germline V gene encodes CDR1 LNHDA and CDR2 SQIVND (reference sequence). The CDR3 here is CASSIRGQPQHF. The DNA of the CDR3 is TGTGCCAGTAGTATTAGGGGTCAGCCCCAGCATTTT.

CDR3 in DNA: TGTGCCAGCATCGCTATTGGGCGGGCCGAAGAGACCCAGTACTTC. It yields the protein CASIAIGRAEETQYF. This chain uses TRBV5-6 with TRBJ2-5; D possibly corresponds to TRBD2 (5 bases). Trimming took 6 bases from V and 3 from J, leaving 18 bases between them. The CDR3 contains 15 residues. The germline V gene has CDR1 SGHDT and CDR2 YYEEEE.